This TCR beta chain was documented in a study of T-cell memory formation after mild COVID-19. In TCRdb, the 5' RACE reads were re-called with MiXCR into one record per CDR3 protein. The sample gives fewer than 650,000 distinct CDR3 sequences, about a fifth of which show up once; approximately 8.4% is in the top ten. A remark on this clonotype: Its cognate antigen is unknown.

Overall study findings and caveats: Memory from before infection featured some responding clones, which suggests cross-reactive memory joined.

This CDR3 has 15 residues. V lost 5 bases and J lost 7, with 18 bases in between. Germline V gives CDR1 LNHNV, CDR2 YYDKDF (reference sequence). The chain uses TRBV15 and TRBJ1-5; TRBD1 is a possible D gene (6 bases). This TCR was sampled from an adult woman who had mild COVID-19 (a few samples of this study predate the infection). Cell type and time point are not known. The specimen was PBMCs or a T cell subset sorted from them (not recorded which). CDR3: CATSGGIQGGQPQHF. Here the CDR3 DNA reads TGTGCCACCAGCGGCGGGATACAGGGCGGGCAGCCCCAGCATTTT.